Listed below are T cell receptor beta chains from one sample, sequenced in a study of cytomegalovirus exposure and HLA in healthy donors. Sequencing used immunoSEQ multiplex PCR; TCRdb keeps in-frame clones, though not all of them. The table includes about 300,000 clones, 85% to 90% detected once. What was sequenced was PBMCs. The receptor set was obtained from a woman between 18 and 29 years old in good health and CMV-seronegative. Each CDR3 is given with its conserved first and last residue. Each record gives: V gene, J gene, D gene, clone size, CDR3 protein, CDR3 DNA. A D gene is named only where the DNA matches it firmly. Clone sizes are given selectively: once, few, many, or a class where the clone is expanded.

V gene: TRBV9
J gene: TRBJ2-2
D gene: TRBD2
clone size: -
CDR3 protein: CASSPHGTSGIAGELFF
CDR3 DNA: TGTGCCAGCAGCCCTCACGGGACTAGCGGGATAGCCGGGGAGCTGTTTTTT

V gene: TRBV19
J gene: TRBJ2-7
D gene: TRBD1
clone size: few
CDR3 protein: CASSISWTGYEQYF
CDR3 DNA: TGTGCCAGTAGTATATCCTGGACAGGGTACGAGCAGTACTTC

V gene: TRBV6-6
J gene: TRBJ2-7
D gene: -
clone size: once
CDR3 protein: CASSYIRAGEQYF
CDR3 DNA: TGTGCCAGCAGTTACATCAGGGCAGGCGAGCAGTACTTC

V gene: TRBV27
J gene: TRBJ1-2
D gene: TRBD1
clone size: -
CDR3 protein: CASSPRGLDYGYTF
CDR3 DNA: TGTGCCAGCAGCCCTAGGGGGCTCGACTATGGCTACACCTTC

V gene: TRBV27
J gene: TRBJ2-7
D gene: -
clone size: -
CDR3 protein: CASSSLQAPEQYF
CDR3 DNA: TGTGCCAGCAGTTCCCTCCAGGCCCCCGAGCAGTACTTC

V gene: TRBV28
J gene: TRBJ2-7
D gene: TRBD2
clone size: -
CDR3 protein: CASSLSRGGFYEQYF
CDR3 DNA: TGTGCCAGCAGTTTATCCCGCGGGGGATTCTACGAGCAGTACTTC

V gene: TRBV7-3
J gene: TRBJ2-7
D gene: -
clone size: -
CDR3 protein: CASSRTGISGGGNYEQYF
CDR3 DNA: TGTGCCAGCAGCCGGACAGGGATTAGCGGGGGAGGAAACTACGAGCAGTACTTC

V gene: TRBV6-5
J gene: TRBJ2-2
D gene: TRBD2
clone size: -
CDR3 protein: CASLRGGLDTGELFF
CDR3 DNA: TGTGCCAGCTTGCGGGGGGGCCTTGACACCGGGGAGCTGTTTTTT

V gene: TRBV5-6
J gene: TRBJ2-7
D gene: TRBD1
clone size: -
CDR3 protein: CASSLGFTQTEQGEREQYF
CDR3 DNA: TGTGCCAGCAGCTTGGGCTTCACACAGACCGAACAGGGGGAAAGGGAGCAGTACTTC

V gene: TRBV4-2
J gene: TRBJ1-1
D gene: -
clone size: -
CDR3 protein: CASSQGQAANTEAFF
CDR3 DNA: TGTGCCAGCAGCCAAGGACAGGCGGCGAACACTGAAGCTTTCTTT

V gene: TRBV6-1
J gene: TRBJ2-3
D gene: TRBD2
clone size: -
CDR3 protein: CASLSRERTDTQYF
CDR3 DNA: TGTGCCAGCCTCTCGCGGGAGAGAACAGATACGCAGTATTTT

V gene: TRBV6-5
J gene: TRBJ2-3
D gene: TRBD2
clone size: -
CDR3 protein: CASRSGSADTQYF
CDR3 DNA: TGTGCCAGCAGAAGCGGGAGCGCAGATACGCAGTATTTT

V gene: TRBV28
J gene: TRBJ2-7
D gene: -
clone size: -
CDR3 protein: CASSRNEWGATYEQYF
CDR3 DNA: TGTGCCAGCAGTAGAAATGAATGGGGCGCAACCTACGAGCAGTACTTC

V gene: TRBV9
J gene: TRBJ1-3
D gene: -
clone size: -
CDR3 protein: CASSVGQGAGNTIYF
CDR3 DNA: TGTGCCAGCAGCGTAGGTCAGGGCGCTGGAAACACCATATATTTT

V gene: TRBV7-2
J gene: TRBJ1-6
D gene: TRBD1
clone size: few
CDR3 protein: CASSLEGQGSAPLHF
CDR3 DNA: TGTGCCAGCAGCTTAGAGGGACAGGGGTCGGCACCCCTCCACTTT

V gene: TRBV5-1
J gene: TRBJ2-1
D gene: -
clone size: -
CDR3 protein: CASSLTAARNEQFF
CDR3 DNA: TGCGCCAGCAGTTTAACAGCGGCTCGGAATGAGCAGTTCTTC

V gene: TRBV19
J gene: TRBJ2-6
D gene: -
clone size: -
CDR3 protein: CASSIPRGVGSGANVLTF
CDR3 DNA: TGTGCCAGTAGTATCCCTCGCGGGGTTGGCTCTGGGGCCAACGTCCTGACTTTC

V gene: TRBV6-5
J gene: TRBJ2-7
D gene: -
clone size: -
CDR3 protein: CASSLKGYEQYF
CDR3 DNA: TGTGCCAGCAGTCTAAAGGGGTACGAGCAGTACTTC